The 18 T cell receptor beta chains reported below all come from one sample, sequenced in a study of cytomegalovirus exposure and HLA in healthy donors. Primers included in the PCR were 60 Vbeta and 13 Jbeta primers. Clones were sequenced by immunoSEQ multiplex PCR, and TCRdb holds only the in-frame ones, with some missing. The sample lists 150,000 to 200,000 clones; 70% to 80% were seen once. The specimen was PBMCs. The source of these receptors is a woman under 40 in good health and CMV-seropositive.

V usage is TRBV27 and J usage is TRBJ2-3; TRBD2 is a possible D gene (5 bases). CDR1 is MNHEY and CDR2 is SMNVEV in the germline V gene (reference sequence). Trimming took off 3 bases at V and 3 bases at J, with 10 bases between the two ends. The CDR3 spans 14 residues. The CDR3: CASSFLRGTDTQYF. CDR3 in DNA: TGTGCCAGCAGTTTCCTCCGGGGAACAGATACGCAGTATTTT.

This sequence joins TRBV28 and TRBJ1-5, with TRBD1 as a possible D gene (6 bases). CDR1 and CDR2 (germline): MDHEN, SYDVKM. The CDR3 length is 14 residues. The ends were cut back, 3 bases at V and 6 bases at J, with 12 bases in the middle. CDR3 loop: CASSLAPGVQPQHF. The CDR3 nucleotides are TGTGCCAGCAGTTTGGCTCCAGGGGTTCAGCCCCAGCATTTT.

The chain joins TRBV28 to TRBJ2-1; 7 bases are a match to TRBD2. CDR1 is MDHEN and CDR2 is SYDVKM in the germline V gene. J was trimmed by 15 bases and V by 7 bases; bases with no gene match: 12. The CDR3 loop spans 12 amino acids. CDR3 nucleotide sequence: TGTGCCAGCAATGACGTCGCGGGGGTTCGGTTCTTC. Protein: CASNDVAGVRFF.

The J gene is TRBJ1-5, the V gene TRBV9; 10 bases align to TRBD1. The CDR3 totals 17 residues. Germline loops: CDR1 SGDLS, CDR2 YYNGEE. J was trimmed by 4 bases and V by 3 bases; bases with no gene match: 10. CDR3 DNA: TGTGCCAGCAGCGGAGGGGATGGGACAGGGGTTAATCAGCCCCAGCATTTT. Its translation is CASSGGDGTGVNQPQHF. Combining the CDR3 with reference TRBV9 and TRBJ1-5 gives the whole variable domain DSGVTQTPKHLITATGQRVTLRCSPRSGDLSVYWYQQSLDQGLQFLIQYYNGEERAKGNILERFSAQQFPDLHSELNLSSLELGDSALYFCASSGGDGTGVNQPQHFGDGTRLSIL.

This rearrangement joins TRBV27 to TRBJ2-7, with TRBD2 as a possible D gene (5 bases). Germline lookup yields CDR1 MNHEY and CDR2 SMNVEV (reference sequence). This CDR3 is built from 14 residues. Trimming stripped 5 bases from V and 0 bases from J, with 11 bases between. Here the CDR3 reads CASSPSRSSYEQYF. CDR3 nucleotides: TGTGCCAGCAGTCCTAGCCGTAGCTCCTACGAGCAGTACTTC.

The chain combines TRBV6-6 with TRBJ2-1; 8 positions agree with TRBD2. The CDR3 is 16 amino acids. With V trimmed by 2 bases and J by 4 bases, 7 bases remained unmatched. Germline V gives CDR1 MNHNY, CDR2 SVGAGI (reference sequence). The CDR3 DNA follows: TGTGCCAGCAGTTACCCAGCGGGAGACTCTTACAATGAGCAGTTCTTC. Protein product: CASSYPAGDSYNEQFF.

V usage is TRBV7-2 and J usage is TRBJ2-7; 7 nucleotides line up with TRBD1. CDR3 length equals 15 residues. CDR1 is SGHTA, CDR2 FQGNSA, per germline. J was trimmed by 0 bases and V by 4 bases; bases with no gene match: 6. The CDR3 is CASSWTGTDSYEQYF. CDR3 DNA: TGTGCCAGCAGCTGGACCGGGACAGACTCCTACGAGCAGTACTTC.

The CDR3 sequence: CASSPLRGGVVEQYF. The CDR3 region has the DNA TGTGCCAGCAGCCCCCTCCGGGGGGGGGTAGTGGAGCAGTACTTC. The chain joins TRBV9 to TRBJ2-7, with TRBD2 matching over 8 bases. V shed 4 bases, J shed 7 bases, and the junction held 13 bases outside the gene matches. In germline, CDR1 is SGDLS, CDR2 YYNGEE. There are 15 residues in the CDR3. Full variable domain (missing parts from reference TRBV9 and TRBJ2-7): DSGVTQTPKHLITATGQRVTLRCSPRSGDLSVYWYQQSLDQGLQFLIQYYNGEERAKGNILERFSAQQFPDLHSELNLSSLELGDSALYFCASSPLRGGVVEQYFGPGTRLTVT.

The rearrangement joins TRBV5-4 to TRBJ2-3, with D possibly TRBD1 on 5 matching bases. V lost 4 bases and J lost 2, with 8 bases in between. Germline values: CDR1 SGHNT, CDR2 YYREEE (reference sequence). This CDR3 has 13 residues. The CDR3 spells CASSTDITDTQYF. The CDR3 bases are TGTGCCAGCAGCACGGACATCACAGATACGCAGTATTTT.

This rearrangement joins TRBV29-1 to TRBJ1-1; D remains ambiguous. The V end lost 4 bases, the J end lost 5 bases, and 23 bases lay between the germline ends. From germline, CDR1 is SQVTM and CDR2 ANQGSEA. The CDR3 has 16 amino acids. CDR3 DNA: TGCAGCGTTGCTGTTCCCGTTGGTGGTGCGAGAACTGAAGCTTTCTTT. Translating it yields CSVAVPVGGARTEAFF.

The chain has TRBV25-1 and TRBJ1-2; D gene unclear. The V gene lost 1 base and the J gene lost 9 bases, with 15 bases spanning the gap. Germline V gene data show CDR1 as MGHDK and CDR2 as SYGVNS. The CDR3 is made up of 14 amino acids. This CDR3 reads CASSESGRPSSYTF. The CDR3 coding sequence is TGTGCCAGCAGTGAATCAGGCCGGCCTAGCAGCTACACCTTC.

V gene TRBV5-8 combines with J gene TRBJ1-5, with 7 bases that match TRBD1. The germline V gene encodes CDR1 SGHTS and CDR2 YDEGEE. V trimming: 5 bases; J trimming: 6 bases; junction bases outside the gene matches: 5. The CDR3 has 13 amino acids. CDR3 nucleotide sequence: TGTGCCAGCAGGGTGACAGGGTCTCAGCCCCAGCATTTT. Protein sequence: CASRVTGSQPQHF.

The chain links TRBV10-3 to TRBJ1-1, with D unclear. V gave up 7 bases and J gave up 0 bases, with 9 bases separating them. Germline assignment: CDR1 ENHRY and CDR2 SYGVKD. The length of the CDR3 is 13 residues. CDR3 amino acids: CAIKRELNTEAFF. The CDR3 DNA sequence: TGTGCCATCAAGAGGGAGCTGAACACTGAAGCTTTCTTT.

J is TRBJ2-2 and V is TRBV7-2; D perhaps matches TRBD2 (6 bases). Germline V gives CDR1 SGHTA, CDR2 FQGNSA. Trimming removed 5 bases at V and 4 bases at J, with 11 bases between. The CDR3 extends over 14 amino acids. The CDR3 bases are TGTGCCAGCAGCCCGGGACTTCTCACCGGGGAGCTGTTTTTT. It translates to CASSPGLLTGELFF.

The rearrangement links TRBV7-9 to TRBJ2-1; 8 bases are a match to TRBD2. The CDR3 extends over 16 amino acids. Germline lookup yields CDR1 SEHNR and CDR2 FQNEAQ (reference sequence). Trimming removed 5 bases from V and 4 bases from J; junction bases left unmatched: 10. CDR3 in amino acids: CASSEPGLAEYNEQFF. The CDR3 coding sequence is TGTGCCAGCAGCGAACCCGGACTAGCAGAATACAATGAGCAGTTCTTC.

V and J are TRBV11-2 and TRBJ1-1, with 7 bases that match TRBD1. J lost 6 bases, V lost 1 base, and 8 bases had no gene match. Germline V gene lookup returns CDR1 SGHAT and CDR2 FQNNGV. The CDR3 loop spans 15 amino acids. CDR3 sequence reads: CASSLGAGGYSEAFF. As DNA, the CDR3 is TGTGCCAGCAGCTTAGGGGCAGGGGGTTACTCTGAAGCTTTCTTT.

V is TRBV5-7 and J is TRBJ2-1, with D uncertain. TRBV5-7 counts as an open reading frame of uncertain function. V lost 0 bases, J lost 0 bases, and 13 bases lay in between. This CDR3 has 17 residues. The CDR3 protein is CASSLVGPPSSYNEQFF. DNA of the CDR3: TGTGCCAGCAGCTTGGTTGGTCCCCCGAGCTCCTACAATGAGCAGTTCTTC.

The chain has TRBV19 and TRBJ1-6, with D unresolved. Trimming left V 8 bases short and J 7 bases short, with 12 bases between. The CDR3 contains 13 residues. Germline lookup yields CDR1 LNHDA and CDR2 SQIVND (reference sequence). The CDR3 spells CASHGLPNSPLHF. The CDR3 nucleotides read TGTGCCAGTCATGGACTTCCAAATTCACCCCTCCACTTT. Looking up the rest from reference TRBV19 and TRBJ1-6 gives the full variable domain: DGGITQSPKYLFRKEGQNVTLSCEQNLNHDAMYWYRQDPGQGLRLIYYSQIVNDFQKGDIAEGYSVSREKKESFPLTVTSAQKNPTAFYLCASHGLPNSPLHFGNGTRLTVT.